The clone carrying this T cell receptor beta chain showed up many times. This specimen comes from a study of blood T cells in healthy people across ages. Together with a sample-barcoded 5' primer, a J-beta primer mix was included in a second PCR lasting about 6 to 11 cycles. TCRdb re-analysed the 5' RACE reads in MiXCR, keeping a single row per CDR3 protein. The sample lists 800,000 to 950,000 distinct CDR3 sequences; about 36% were seen once. This sequence originates from a man aged 18 to 30 in good health. What was sequenced was blood.

DNA of the CDR3: TGCAGTGCTAGAGATGATTCGCTTGATGAAAAACTGTTTTTT. The encoded protein is CSARDDSLDEKLFF. The rearrangement links TRBV20-1 to TRBJ1-4; D uncertain. The CDR3 is made up of 14 amino acids. Germline-derived CDR1 and CDR2 are DFQATT and SNEGSKA (reference sequence). Trimming stripped 0 bases from V and 6 bases from J, with 11 bases between.